The sequence of this T cell receptor beta chain was determined in a study of blood T cells in healthy people across ages. Study outcomes and limitations: Per million T cells, the diversity of TCR beta decreased roughly linearly as age advanced.

Every participating donor contributed 8 to 10 milliliters of peripheral blood through a draw. The amount of total RNA extracted per sample was at least 5 micrograms. The use of a sample-barcoded 5' primer and a J-beta primer mix characterized a second PCR of 7 to 11 cycles. One entry per CDR3 protein results from TCRdb running MiXCR on the 5' RACE reads. Found here are approximately 1.5 million distinct CDR3 sequences, approximately 39% of them singletons; the top ten hold about 3.8%. Between the trimmed V and J ends, which lost 1 base and 7 bases, there was a span of 21 bases. The CDR3 sequence is 18 residues long. CDR1 is SGHRS and CDR2 is YFSETQ in the germline V gene. As regards this clonotype: Its antigen remains unknown.

This TCR derives from a woman between 18 and 30 years old in good health. V and J are TRBV5-1 and TRBJ1-6; D unresolved. Sequencing was carried out using blood. The CDR3 loop reads CASSLRYLRAKENSPLHF. The CDR3 region has the DNA TGCGCCAGCAGCTTGAGGTATCTACGGGCAAAGGAAAATTCACCCCTCCACTTT.